One sample yielded the 22 T cell receptor beta chains listed below, sequenced in a study of shared clonotypes between healthy human individuals. The protocol was immunoSEQ multiplex PCR, while the TCRdb copy is restricted to in-frame clones and leaves out a portion. Of roughly 2.5 million clones in the sample, around nine tenths are singletons; the top ten hold roughly 0.13%. What was sequenced was naive CD4+ T cells sorted from blood. Described subset: CD45RA+ positively selected. These receptors originate from a man younger than 35 in good health.

The chain carries TRBV29-1 and TRBJ2-1, with TRBD2 matching 10 bases. Germline values: CDR1 SQVTM, CDR2 ANQGSEA. The ends lost 6 bases at V and 4 bases at J; junction bases unmatched: 9. This CDR3 is 15 amino acids long. In nucleotides, the CDR3 is TGCAGCGTCAGTAGGTTGACTAGCGGGTACAATGAGCAGTTCTTC. It specifies CSVSRLTSGYNEQFF.

On this clone: This sample also contains other DNA sequences that code for the same CDR3. This chain joins TRBV7-2 and TRBJ2-5; no clear D. This CDR3 comprises 13 residues. Between the trimmed V and J ends, which lost 1 base and 4 bases, there was a span of 7 bases. CDR1 and CDR2 from the germline V gene are SGHTA and FQGNSA. The DNA for the CDR3 is TGTGCCAGCAGCTTAGGGTCCAGAGAGACCCAGTACTTC. It codes for CASSLGSRETQYF.

The V gene is TRBV20-1, the J gene TRBJ2-1; weak D call: TRBD2 (6 bases). V was cut by 4 bases and J by 14 bases, with 15 bases left in between. Germline CDR1 and CDR2: DFQATT and SNEGSKA (reference sequence). CDR3 length equals 11 residues. The CDR3 DNA is TGCAGTGCTACCCGGGACCGCGGGGAGTTCTTC. This encodes CSATRDRGEFF.

This chain connects TRBV19 to TRBJ1-3; the D is unclear. CDR3 size: 12 residues. Between the trimmed V and J ends, which lost 0 bases and 10 bases, there was a span of 7 bases. CDR1 is LNHDA and CDR2 is SQIVND in the germline V gene (reference sequence). CDR3 nucleotides: TGTGCCAGTAGTATAGATCGGAGGACCATATATTTT. Protein product: CASSIDRRTIYF.

The CDR3 nucleotides read TGTGCCAGCACCCCTGACGGGACAGACGGCTACACCTTC. Protein product: CASTPDGTDGYTF. The V and J genes are TRBV7-9 and TRBJ1-2; 7 nucleotides line up with TRBD1. The ends lost 7 bases at V and 8 bases at J; junction bases unmatched: 10. Per the germline V gene, CDR1 is SEHNR and CDR2 is FQNEAQ (reference sequence). The CDR3 consists of 13 residues.

The chain has TRBV19 and TRBJ1-1; tentatively, D is TRBD1 (5 bases). V was shortened by 4 bases and J by 3 bases, with 18 bases between the two germline ends. The CDR3 has 16 residues. CDR1 and CDR2 from the germline V gene are LNHDA and SQIVND (reference sequence). The DNA for the CDR3 is TGTGCCAGTAGTAGACAGCTTCTAGGGGTGGACACTGAAGCTTTCTTT. Its translation is CASSRQLLGVDTEAFF. Together with reference TRBV19 and TRBJ1-1, the CDR3 gives the full variable domain: DGGITQSPKYLFRKEGQNVTLSCEQNLNHDAMYWYRQDPGQGLRLIYYSQIVNDFQKGDIAEGYSVSREKKESFPLTVTSAQKNPTAFYLCASSRQLLGVDTEAFFGQGTRLTVV.

This chain connects TRBV7-2 to TRBJ1-2; 8 bases align to TRBD1. The CDR3 contains 15 residues. Trimming removed 2 bases from V and 7 bases from J; junction bases left unmatched: 9. Germline V gene data show CDR1 as SGHTA and CDR2 as FQGNSA. Here the CDR3 DNA reads TGTGCCAGCAGCTTATGGGGCGGACAGGGCGGTGGCTACACCTTC. As protein: CASSLWGGQGGGYTF.

The chain is built from TRBV7-6 and TRBJ2-5; D may match TRBD1 or TRBD2 (6 bases each). This CDR3 region has 19 residues. CDR1 and CDR2 (germline): SGHVS, FNYEAQ. Deletions cut 3 bases from V and 7 bases from J, with 30 bases between. The CDR3 here is CASSLADTPQAGGRGTQYF. In nucleotides, the CDR3 is TGTGCCAGCAGCTTGGCAGACACCCCCCAGGCTGGGGGGCGCGGGACCCAGTACTTC.

The V gene is TRBV6-1, the J gene TRBJ2-5; 7 bases agree with TRBD2. Germline assignment: CDR1 MNHNS and CDR2 SASEGT. V shed 3 bases, J shed 5 bases, and the junction held 9 bases outside the gene matches. The CDR3 runs 15 residues. The CDR3 spells CASSDGSLGRETQYF. The CDR3 nucleotides read TGTGCCAGCAGTGATGGAAGTCTCGGGAGGGAGACCCAGTACTTC.

This clone occurred once. V is TRBV18 and J is TRBJ1-2, with D unclear. V lost 6 bases and J lost 4, with 9 bases in between. This CDR3 spans 12 amino acids. Germline V gives CDR1 KGHSH, CDR2 LQKENI. CDR3 in DNA: TGTGCCAGCTCGGACGGTCGCTATGGCTACACCTTC. It is translated as CASSDGRYGYTF.

In DNA form, the CDR3 reads TGTGCCAGCAGCCGTCTCGGGGGATCCTACGAGCAGTACTTC. It specifies CASSRLGGSYEQYF. J is TRBJ2-7 and V is TRBV6-5, with D maybe TRBD2 (6 bases). V was cut by 6 bases and J by 1 base, with 13 bases left in between. The CDR3 is 14 amino acids. Germline V lookup: CDR1 MNHEY, CDR2 SVGAGI.

This sequence joins TRBV19 and TRBJ1-4; TRBD1 matches at 7 bases. The CDR3 runs to 14 residues. Germline CDR1 reads LNHDA; CDR2 reads SQIVND (reference sequence). J lost 3 bases, V lost 6 bases, and 4 bases had no gene match. The CDR3 region has the DNA TGTGCCAGTAGCCCAGGGGGTGCTAATGAAAAACTGTTTTTT. Its protein is CASSPGGANEKLFF.

The CDR3 DNA reads as TGTGCCAGCAGTTACGACGGATCGGGCAATGAAAAACTGTTTTTT. Protein product: CASSYDGSGNEKLFF. This chain connects TRBV6-5 to TRBJ1-4; D not certain. V was clipped by 2 bases and J by 5 bases, with 12 bases between them. The CDR3 sequence is 15 residues long. Germline V gene data show CDR1 as MNHEY and CDR2 as SVGAGI.

The V call is TRBV19, the J call TRBJ2-7, with 9 bases fitting TRBD1. V gave up 9 bases and J gave up 5 bases; unmatched junction bases: 20. The CDR3 totals 17 residues. Germline V CDR1 and CDR2: LNHDA, SQIVND (reference sequence). In DNA form, the CDR3 reads TGTGCCAGCCGGGACAGGGAAGGCAAGCGGGGAAGTGACGAGCAGTACTTC. Translating it yields CASRDREGKRGSDEQYF.

This sequence joins TRBV6-1 and TRBJ2-1, with 10 bases fitting TRBD1. The V gene end was trimmed by 5 bases and the J gene end by 7 bases; junction bases not matched to a gene: 8. The CDR3 totals 15 residues. Germline V gene data show CDR1 as MNHNS and CDR2 as SASEGT. The CDR3 loop is CASSRQGAKWNEQFF. The CDR3 DNA follows: TGTGCCAGCAGTAGACAGGGGGCGAAATGGAATGAGCAGTTCTTC.

V gene TRBV7-9 combines with J gene TRBJ2-1, with a tentative D call TRBD2 (6 bases). CDR1 and CDR2 from the germline V gene are SEHNR and FQNEAQ (reference sequence). This CDR3 is built from 17 residues. Between the trimmed V and J ends, which lost 4 bases and 4 bases, there was a span of 20 bases. The CDR3 here is CASSSGRGIAVYNEQFF. CDR3 in DNA: TGTGCCAGCAGCTCCGGTCGGGGGATCGCGGTATACAATGAGCAGTTCTTC.

This clone has just one count. The chain couples TRBV4-1 to TRBJ1-3; D ambiguous. CDR3 length: 15 residues. Trimming cost V 2 bases and J 3 bases, with 11 bases left between them. Germline V lookup: CDR1 MGHRA, CDR2 YSYEKL. CDR3 region: CASSQRGLVGNTIYF. The CDR3 DNA reads as TGCGCCAGCAGCCAACGGGGTTTGGTTGGAAACACCATATATTTT.

This chain links TRBV10-3 with TRBJ2-2, with 8 nucleotides matching TRBD2. The V segment lost 7 bases and the J segment 5 bases; nucleotides outside the gene matches: 6. CDR3 length: 14 amino acids. Looked up from germline, CDR1 is ENHRY and CDR2 is SYGVKD. As DNA, the CDR3 is TGTGCCATCAAAAGAGCGGGGGAGACCGGGGAGCTGTTTTTT. Amino acids: CAIKRAGETGELFF.

This sequence joins TRBV1 and TRBJ2-5; the table's D call, TRBD1, was not checked against the DNA. TRBV1 is a pseudogene locus. There are 15 residues in the CDR3. The CDR3 spells CTSSRPGTGGKTQYF. DNA of the CDR3: TGCACCAGCAGCCGCCCCGGGACAGGCGGGAAGACCCAGTACTTC.

The rearrangement links TRBV19 to TRBJ1-2; D possibly corresponds to TRBD1 (6 bases). Germline V CDR1 and CDR2: LNHDA, SQIVND (reference sequence). V lost 5 bases, J lost 3 bases, and 16 bases lay in between. The length of the CDR3 is 15 residues. The CDR3 spells CASSPGTRGDYGYTF. As DNA, the CDR3 is TGTGCCAGTAGTCCAGGGACACGGGGAGACTATGGCTACACCTTC.

This chain joins TRBV28 and TRBJ1-5; TRBD1 might be the D (5 bases). The germline V gene has CDR1 MDHEN and CDR2 SYDVKM. The CDR3 sequence is 15 residues long. The V end was cut by 7 bases, the J end by 3 bases, with 16 bases between. CDR3 in amino acids: CASTLTGPSNQPQHF. The CDR3 DNA sequence: TGTGCCAGCACCCTCACGGGGCCTTCCAATCAGCCCCAGCATTTT.

The V call is TRBV6-5, the J call TRBJ2-1; D gene unclear. Germline CDR1 and CDR2: MNHEY and SVGAGI. The V gene lost 6 bases and the J gene lost 7 bases, with 13 bases spanning the gap. The CDR3 has 13 residues. The CDR3 bases are TGTGCCAGCAGCGGCCCATTGGGAAATGAGCAGTTCTTC. Amino acid sequence: CASSGPLGNEQFF.